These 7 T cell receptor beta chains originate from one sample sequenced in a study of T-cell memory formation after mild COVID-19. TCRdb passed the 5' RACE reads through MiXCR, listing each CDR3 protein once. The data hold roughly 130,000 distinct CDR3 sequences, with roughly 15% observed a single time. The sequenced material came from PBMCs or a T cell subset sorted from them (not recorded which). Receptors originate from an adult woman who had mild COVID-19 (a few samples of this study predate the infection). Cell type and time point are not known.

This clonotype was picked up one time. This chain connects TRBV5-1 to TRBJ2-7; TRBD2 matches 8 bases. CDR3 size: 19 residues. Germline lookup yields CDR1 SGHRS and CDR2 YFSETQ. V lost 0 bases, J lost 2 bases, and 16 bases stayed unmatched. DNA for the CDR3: TGCGCCAGCAGCTTGGCCGCAGGACAGCCGGGACTAGGGGCCTACGAGCAGTACTTC. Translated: CASSLAAGQPGLGAYEQYF.

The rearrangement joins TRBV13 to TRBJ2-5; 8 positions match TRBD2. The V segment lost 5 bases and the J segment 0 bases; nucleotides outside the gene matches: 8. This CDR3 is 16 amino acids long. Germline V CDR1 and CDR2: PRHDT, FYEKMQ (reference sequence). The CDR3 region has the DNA TGTGCCAGCAGCCTACAACTAGCGGCGTACCAAGAGACCCAGTACTTC. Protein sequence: CASSLQLAAYQETQYF.

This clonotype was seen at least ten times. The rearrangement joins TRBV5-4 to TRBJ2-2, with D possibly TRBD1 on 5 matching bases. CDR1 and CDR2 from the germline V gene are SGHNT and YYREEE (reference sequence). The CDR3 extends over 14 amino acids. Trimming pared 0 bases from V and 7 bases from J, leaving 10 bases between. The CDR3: CASSLVGADGELFF. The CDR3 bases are TGTGCCAGCAGCTTGGTTGGGGCTGACGGGGAGCTGTTTTTT.

The CDR3 region has the DNA TGTGCCAGCAATCCGGGAGGAGAATTGAATGAGCAGTTCTTC. It is translated as CASNPGGELNEQFF. This rearrangement joins TRBV12-3 or TRBV12-4 to TRBJ2-1, with 7 positions matching TRBD2. CDR3 length: 14 amino acids. The V gene end was trimmed by 7 bases and the J gene end by 7 bases; junction bases not matched to a gene: 10.

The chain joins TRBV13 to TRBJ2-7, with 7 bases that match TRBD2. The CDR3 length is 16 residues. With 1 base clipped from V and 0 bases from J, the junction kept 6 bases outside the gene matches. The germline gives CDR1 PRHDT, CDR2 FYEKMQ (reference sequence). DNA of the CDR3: TGTGCCAGCAGCTTAGTTACTCGGGGGGACTCCTACGAGCAGTACTTC. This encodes CASSLVTRGDSYEQYF.

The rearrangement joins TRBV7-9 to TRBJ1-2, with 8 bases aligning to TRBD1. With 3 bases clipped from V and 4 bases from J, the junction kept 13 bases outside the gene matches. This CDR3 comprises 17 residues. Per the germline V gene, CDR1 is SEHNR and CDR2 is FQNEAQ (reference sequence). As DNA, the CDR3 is TGTGCCAGCAGCTTTTTAAGGAGGACAGGGTACGTCTATGGCTACACCTTC. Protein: CASSFLRRTGYVYGYTF.

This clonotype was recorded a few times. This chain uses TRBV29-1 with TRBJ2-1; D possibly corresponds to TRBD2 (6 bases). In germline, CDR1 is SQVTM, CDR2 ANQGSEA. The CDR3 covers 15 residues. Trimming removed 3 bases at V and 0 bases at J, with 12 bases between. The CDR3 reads CSVELAMSSYNEQFF. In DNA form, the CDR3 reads TGCAGCGTTGAGCTAGCGATGAGCTCCTACAATGAGCAGTTCTTC.